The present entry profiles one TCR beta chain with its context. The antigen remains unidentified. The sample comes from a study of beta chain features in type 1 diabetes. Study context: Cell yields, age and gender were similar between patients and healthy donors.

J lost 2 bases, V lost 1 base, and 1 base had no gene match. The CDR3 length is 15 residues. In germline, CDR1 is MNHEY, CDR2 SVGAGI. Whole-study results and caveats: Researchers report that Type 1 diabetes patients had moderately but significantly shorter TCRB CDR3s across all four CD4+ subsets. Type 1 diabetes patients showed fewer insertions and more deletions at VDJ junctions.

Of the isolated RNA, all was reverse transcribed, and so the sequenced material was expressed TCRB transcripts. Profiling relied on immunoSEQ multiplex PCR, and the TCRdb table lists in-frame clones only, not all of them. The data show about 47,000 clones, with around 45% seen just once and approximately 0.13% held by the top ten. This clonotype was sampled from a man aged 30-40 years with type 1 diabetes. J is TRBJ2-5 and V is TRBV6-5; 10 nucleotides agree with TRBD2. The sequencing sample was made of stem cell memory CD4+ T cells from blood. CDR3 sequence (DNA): TGTGCCAGCAGTTACTTGACTAGCGGGCAAGAGACCCAGTACTTC. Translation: CASSYLTSGQETQYF.